Below, 4 T cell receptor beta chains from the same sample are listed, as sequenced in a study of radiotherapy plus CTLA-4 blockade in lung cancer. Produced via immunoSEQ multiplex PCR; TCRdb's table is partial and in-frame only. The sample holds about 95,000 clones; about four fifths are singletons and the top ten take around 0.8%. The sequencing used peripheral blood, collected from a patient treated with radiotherapy plus ipilimumab. These receptors were obtained from a human donor with non-small cell lung cancer who had stable disease on radiotherapy plus ipilimumab.

The V and J genes are TRBV19 and TRBJ2-1, with 8 bases that match TRBD1. The CDR3 contains 14 residues. CDR1 is LNHDA and CDR2 is SQIVND in the germline V gene (reference sequence). The trim removed 9 bases at V and 4 bases at J, leaving 8 bases unmatched. The CDR3 DNA reads as TGTGCCAGCCGACAGGGGCTTGGATACAATGAGCAGTTCTTC. Protein product: CASRQGLGYNEQFF.

The chain combines TRBV9 with TRBJ2-1; 10 nucleotides match TRBD2. Trimming took 2 bases from V and 2 from J; bases not matched to a gene: 7. Germline CDR1 reads SGDLS; CDR2 reads YYNGEE. The length of the CDR3 is 17 residues. CDR3 DNA: TGTGCCAGCAGCGTCCGTGCCCTAGCGGGAGCCTACAATGAGCAGTTCTTC. Its translation is CASSVRALAGAYNEQFF. The full variable domain, rest sourced from reference TRBV9 and TRBJ2-1, is DSGVTQTPKHLITATGQRVTLRCSPRSGDLSVYWYQQSLDQGLQFLIQYYNGEERAKGNILERFSAQQFPDLHSELNLSSLELGDSALYFCASSVRALAGAYNEQFFGPGTRLTVL.

This clone was found a few times. V gene TRBV7-9 combines with J gene TRBJ2-7, with D uncertain. Between the trimmed V and J ends, which lost 5 bases and 8 bases, there was a span of 16 bases. This CDR3 contains 13 residues. Germline CDR1 SEHNR, CDR2 FQNEAQ (reference sequence). The CDR3 coding sequence is TGTGCCAGCAGCCCCTGGACCGACTTTAAGCAGTACTTC. This translates into CASSPWTDFKQYF.

The rearrangement joins TRBV7-6 to TRBJ2-2; 7 positions match TRBD2. CDR1 SGHVS and CDR2 FNYEAQ come from the germline V gene. After removal of 1 base from V and 7 bases from J, the junction contained 9 bases not matched to a gene. The CDR3 has 16 residues. CDR3 loop: CASSLGGRGAGGELFF. CDR3 bases: TGTGCCAGCAGCTTAGGAGGGAGGGGCGCAGGCGGGGAGCTGTTTTTT.